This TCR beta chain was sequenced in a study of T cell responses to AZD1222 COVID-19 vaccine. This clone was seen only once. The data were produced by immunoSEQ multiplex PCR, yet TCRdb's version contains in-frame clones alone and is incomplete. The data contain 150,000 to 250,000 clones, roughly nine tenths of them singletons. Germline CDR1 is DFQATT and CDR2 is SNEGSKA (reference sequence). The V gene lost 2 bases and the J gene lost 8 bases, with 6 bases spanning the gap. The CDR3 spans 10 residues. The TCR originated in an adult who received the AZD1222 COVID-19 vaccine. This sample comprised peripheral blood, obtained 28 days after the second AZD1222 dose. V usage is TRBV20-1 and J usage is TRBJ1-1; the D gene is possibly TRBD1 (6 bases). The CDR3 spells CSARRGEAFF. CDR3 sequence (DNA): TGCAGTGCTAGAAGGGGGGAAGCTTTCTTT.